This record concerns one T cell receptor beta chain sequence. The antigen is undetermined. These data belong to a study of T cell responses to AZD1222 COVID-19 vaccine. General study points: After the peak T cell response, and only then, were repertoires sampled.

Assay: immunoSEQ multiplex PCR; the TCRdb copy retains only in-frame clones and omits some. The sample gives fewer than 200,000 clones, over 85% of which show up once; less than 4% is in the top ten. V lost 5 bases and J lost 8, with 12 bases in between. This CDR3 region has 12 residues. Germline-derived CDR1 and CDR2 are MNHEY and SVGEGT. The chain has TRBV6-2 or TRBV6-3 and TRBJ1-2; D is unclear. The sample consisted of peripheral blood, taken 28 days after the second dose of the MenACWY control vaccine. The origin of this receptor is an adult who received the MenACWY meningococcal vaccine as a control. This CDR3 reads CASSLGVGGYTF. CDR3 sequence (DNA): TGTGCCAGCAGTCTGGGAGTAGGAGGCTACACCTTC.